This T cell receptor (beta chain) was observed in a study of beta chain features in type 1 diabetes. Study results and caveats: The naive, central memory and Treg TCRB repertoires showed an apparent similarity that was greater among patients than among healthy donors. Shorter TCRB CDR3s, moderately but significantly so, marked every one of the four CD4+ subsets in Type 1 diabetes patients. For cells with high TCR expression, cDNA sequencing could yield over-representation.

About 110 mL of blood, on average, came from one heparinised draw per donor. Naive, central memory, regulatory and stem cell-like memory cells within the CD4+ compartment were sorted using CD45RO/CCR7/CD25/CD127/CD95/CD27. Investigators reverse transcribed all isolated RNA, so they sequenced expressed TCRB transcripts. Generated by immunoSEQ multiplex PCR, the TCRdb table keeps only in-frame clones and is missing some. The data contain roughly 160,000 clones, approximately 8.1% of them singletons. Note on this clone: Its antigen is undetermined.

Unmatched junction bases numbered 14, after V lost 0 bases and J lost 3 bases. The CDR3 contains 18 residues. Germline V gives CDR1 SGHRS, CDR2 YFSETQ. This chain joins TRBV5-1 and TRBJ2-7; TRBD1 agrees at 8 bases. The specimen sequenced was central memory CD4+ T cells from blood. This receptor was identified in a man aged 18 to 29 with type 1 diabetes. CDR3 sequence (DNA): TGCGCCAGCAGCTTGGCACCGACTACAGGGGGTTCCTTCTACGAGCAGTACTTC. Translation gives CASSLAPTTGGSFYEQYF.